The 19 T cell receptor beta chains below come from one sample, sequenced in a study of spatial heterogeneity in lung cancer (dated by TCRdb to between 2017 and 2020). The library was produced with 5' RACE. Sequencing was performed on a NextSeq 500. In TCRdb, the public reads were trimmed at Q25 with fastp and aligned with MiXCR, with productive beta chains retained. Every CDR3 protein is listed once, alongside the most common genes and DNA of its rows. Counted in this sample were fewer than 20,000 distinct CDR3 sequences; 20% to 25% of them appeared once. About 19% of the sample comes from the top ten. The sample's time point label is to be understood as: sample taken at primary tumor resection. Whole RNA extracted from tumor and nontumor lung tissue, or from cryopreserved PBMC samples, was used for TCR sequencing without cell sorting. Material: PBMCs, obtained at surgery. The receptors originated from a female donor with early-stage non-small cell lung cancer.

Notes on this clonotype: A read error is possible here, since a much larger clone lies one base away. The V gene is TRBV6-1, the J gene TRBJ2-3; TRBD1 might be the D (5 bases). The CDR3 sequence is 15 residues long. Per the germline V gene, CDR1 is MNHNS and CDR2 is SASEGT. CDR3 bases: TGTGCCAGCAGTGAAGCGAGGCAGGGATTGGGTACGCATTATTTT. This sequence encodes CASSEARQGLGTHYF.

The chain recombines TRBV4-3 with TRBJ2-2, with TRBD2 matching 8 bases. The germline CDR1 and CDR2 sequences are LGHNA and YSLEER. J gave up 8 bases and V 4 bases, and 9 bases lay outside the gene matches. There are 15 residues in the CDR3. CDR3 in DNA: TGCGCCAGCAGCCCCTCGGGGGGGCTGCGAGGGGAGCTGTTTTTT. Translated, it gives CASSPSGGLRGELFF.

This clonotype was detected only a few times. The V gene is TRBV7-9, the J gene TRBJ1-5; 7 nucleotides match TRBD1. The CDR3 totals 16 residues. Germline assignment: CDR1 SEHNR and CDR2 FQNEAQ (reference sequence). The J segment lost 1 base and the V segment lost 5 bases, leaving 8 bases of the junction unmatched. CDR3: CASSPFSGQSNQPQHF. CDR3 bases: TGTGCCAGCAGCCCTTTCTCGGGACAGAGCAATCAGCCCCAGCATTTT.

This clonotype was seen at least ten times. J is TRBJ2-7 and V is TRBV28; the D gene is possibly TRBD2 (5 bases). Per germline, CDR1 MDHEN and CDR2 SYDVKM. Between the trimmed V and J ends, which lost 8 bases and 3 bases, there was a span of 23 bases. The CDR3 loop spans 16 amino acids. This chain's CDR3 is CASQGGGFSASYEQYF. CDR3 coding DNA: TGTGCCAGCCAAGGAGGTGGGTTTAGCGCTAGCTACGAGCAGTACTTC.

This clonotype was detected only a few times. V usage is TRBV14 and J usage is TRBJ1-2; D gene unclear. Germline V gene data show CDR1 as SGHDN and CDR2 as FVKESK. The CDR3 sequence is 13 residues long. V shed 3 bases and J shed 7 bases, with 12 bases lying between them. The CDR3 DNA follows: TGTGCCAGCAGCCAGCCCAACACCCGTGGCTACACCTTC. As protein: CASSQPNTRGYTF. The entire variable domain, with the rest obtained from reference TRBV14 and TRBJ1-2, is as follows: EAGVTQFPSHSVIEKGQTVTLRCDPISGHDNLYWYRRVMGKEIKFLLHFVKESKQDESGMPNNRFLAERTGGTYSTLKVQPAELEDSGVYFCASSQPNTRGYTFGSGTRLTVV.

This clonotype was counted at least ten times. The rearrangement uses TRBV6-4 and TRBJ2-1, with TRBD2 matching 7 bases. There are 14 residues in the CDR3. V shed 4 bases and J 8 bases; nucleotides not matched to a gene: 8. CDR1 is MRHNA and CDR2 is SNTAGT in the germline V gene. DNA for the CDR3: TGTGCCAGCAGTGTCGCGGGAGTTTCCGATGAGCAGTTCTTC. It codes for CASSVAGVSDEQFF.

This clonotype was observed at least ten times. The V and J genes are TRBV25-1 and TRBJ2-3; D might be TRBD2 (5 bases). The CDR3 extends over 14 amino acids. CDR1 and CDR2 (germline): MGHDK, SYGVNS. Trimming pared 3 bases from V and 0 bases from J, leaving 7 bases between. CDR3 DNA sequence: TGTGCCAGCAGTGAGGCGGGTAGCACAGATACGCAGTATTTT. Translation: CASSEAGSTDTQYF.

The J gene is TRBJ1-1, the V gene TRBV7-2; a weak D match, TRBD1 (6 bases). The CDR3 length is 16 residues. Trimming left V 1 base short and J 1 base short, with 13 bases between. Germline CDR1 and CDR2: SGHTA and FQGNSA. The CDR3 loop is CASSLGRRTENTEAFF. The CDR3 DNA reads as TGTGCCAGCAGCTTAGGGCGTAGGACAGAGAACACTGAAGCTTTCTTT.

This clonotype was observed at least ten times. This chain links TRBV5-1 with TRBJ2-5, with 10 nucleotides matching TRBD2. Losses at the gene ends were 8 bases for V and 4 bases for J; bases not matched to a gene: 8. In germline, CDR1 is SGHRS, CDR2 YFSETQ. This CDR3 comprises 14 residues. For the CDR3, the DNA is TGCGCCAGTGAAGCGGGAGGGACGTCAGAGACCCAGTACTTC. Amino acids: CASEAGGTSETQYF.

This clonotype occurred many times. The chain recombines TRBV29-1 with TRBJ2-1, with D unclear. CDR1 and CDR2 (germline): SQVTM, ANQGSEA. The CDR3 runs to 10 residues. The V and J ends lost 7 bases and 4 bases respectively, with 5 bases between them. The CDR3 coding sequence is TGCAGCGGCGATTACAATGAGCAGTTCTTC. Translated, it gives CSGDYNEQFF.

A few counts support this clonotype. CDR3 nucleotides: TGTGCCAGCAGCTCATTACAGGGAACGGGTAACTATGGCTACACCTTC. This sequence encodes CASSSLQGTGNYGYTF. V gene TRBV7-9 combines with J gene TRBJ1-2, with D perhaps matching TRBD1 (6 bases). The V end was cut by 4 bases, the J end by 1 base, with 16 bases between. Germline V gives CDR1 SEHNR, CDR2 FQNEAQ (reference sequence). The CDR3 contains 16 residues.

This clonotype was seen only a few times. The V gene is TRBV6-2 or TRBV6-3, the J gene TRBJ2-7; 7 nucleotides line up with TRBD1. The CDR3 loop spans 13 amino acids. Trimming took 6 bases from V and 6 from J; bases not matched to a gene: 8. Germline V CDR1 and CDR2: MNHEY, SVGEGT. In DNA, the CDR3 is TGTGCCAGCAGCGACAGGGAGATAAGCGAGCAGTACTTC. It encodes CASSDREISEQYF.

By share, this clonotype counts as medium-sized. The chain employs TRBV28 and TRBJ1-4; possible D gene TRBD1, 5 bases. The V gene's germline CDR1 is MDHEN and CDR2 SYDVKM. CDR3 size: 16 residues. Deletions cut 3 bases from V and 3 bases from J, with 14 bases between. CDR3 bases: TGTGCCAGCAGTTTCCTGGGACTTGGGGCTAATGAAAAACTGTTTTTT. It yields the protein CASSFLGLGANEKLFF.

CDR3 nucleotide sequence: TGTGCCACCAGTGGTACAGGGGGGGGCACAGATACGCAGTATTTT. Its translation: CATSGTGGGTDTQYF. This chain joins TRBV24-1 and TRBJ2-3, with D perhaps TRBD1 (8 bases). Germline CDR1 KGHDR, CDR2 SFDVKD. The ends were cut back, 5 bases at V and 1 base at J, with 12 bases in the middle. This CDR3 region has 15 residues.

This clonotype appeared many times. The CDR3 DNA is TGTGCCAGCGCCGGGGGTCGGGCGGAGACCCAGTACTTC. Translated: CASAGGRAETQYF. The chain combines TRBV7-9 with TRBJ2-5; possibly TRBD2 for D (6 bases). Trimming stripped 8 bases from V and 5 bases from J, with 15 bases between. The CDR3 consists of 13 residues. Germline CDR1 reads SEHNR; CDR2 reads FQNEAQ (reference sequence).

This clonotype was seen at least ten times. This chain uses TRBV20-1 with TRBJ2-3; no firm D call. The CDR3 extends over 8 amino acids. CDR1 and CDR2 from the germline V gene are DFQATT and SNEGSKA (reference sequence). V was shortened by 7 bases and J by 10 bases, with 6 bases between the two germline ends. DNA for the CDR3: TGCAGTGTTCGACCGCAGTATTTT. Its translation: CSVRPQYF.

By share, this clonotype counts as medium-sized. The gene calls are TRBV7-2 and TRBJ2-3, with D tentatively TRBD1 (6 bases). The germline V gene has CDR1 SGHTA and CDR2 FQGNSA. The CDR3 is 15 amino acids. The V end was cut by 1 base, the J end by 2 bases, with 10 bases between. The DNA for the CDR3 is TGTGCCAGCAGCTTAGGGGGACACCACACAGATACGCAGTATTTT. Amino acids: CASSLGGHHTDTQYF.

The table lists this clonotype with many counts. The gene calls are TRBV9 and TRBJ2-6, with 9 bases matching TRBD2. Trimming cost V 0 bases and J 0 bases; bases outside gene matches: 7. The germline gives CDR1 SGDLS, CDR2 YYNGEE. CDR3 size: 19 residues. CDR3 residues: CASSVELAGFSSGANVLTF. The CDR3 DNA follows: TGTGCCAGCAGCGTAGAGCTAGCGGGATTTAGCTCTGGGGCCAACGTCCTGACTTTC.

The chain links TRBV18 to TRBJ1-4; 7 bases agree with TRBD1. Germline lookup yields CDR1 KGHSH and CDR2 LQKENI. Trimming cost V 8 bases and J 0 bases; bases outside gene matches: 3. This CDR3 comprises 14 residues. The CDR3 DNA reads as TGTGCCAGCCTGGGGACAGCAACTAATGAAAAACTGTTTTTT. Protein product: CASLGTATNEKLFF.